This T cell receptor (beta chain) stems from a study of cytomegalovirus exposure and HLA in healthy donors (dated by TCRdb to about 2017). The study in broad terms: In an earlier analysis of around 540 of the donors, about 270 Gb of sequence data and 100 million or so unique TCR beta sequences from roughly 200 million T cells were reported. About 300 gigabases of sequencing data and around 80 million unique TCR sequences made up an early release that covered roughly 670 HLA-typed donors. Among the roughly 400 genotyped donors, roughly 80% belonged to the genetic ancestry cluster associated with self-reported Caucasian donors. The aim of the study was to test whether cataloging public T cell receptors could identify signatures of past pathogen exposure. The study used immunosequencing to profile the T cell repertoires of 670 or so subjects and linked those repertoires to cytomegalovirus serostatus. Besides the first cohort of some 670 subjects, a separate validation cohort made up of 120 different subjects was used. To predict cytomegalovirus infection status, the study combined high-throughput TCR immunosequencing, statistical association of individual TCRs with disease status, and machine learning. A later analysis re-examined previously published TCR beta repertoires from 610 or so donors and added high-resolution HLA genotyping to investigate patterns of TCR occurrence. The later analysis used no new phenotypic data to find candidate immune exposures, relying instead on TCR beta sequences and their occurrence across donors. To decide whether each TCR beta V gene segment behaved as functional or pseudogenic, an earlier analysis of approximately 590 of the donors relied on high-throughput TCR beta sequencing. Donor age, sex, ethnicity and CMV serostatus were compiled alongside the repertoire data. A later genetic analysis used genome-wide SNP genotypes for about 55% of the 666 donors, treating that subset as a discovery cohort. All discovery cohort repertoires had been generated on a single sequencing platform. HLA typing covered class I and class II loci at four-digit resolution. Typing coverage differed by locus: A, B, C, DRB1 and DQB1 were typed in roughly 629-630 donors, DQA1 in 500 to 550, DPA1 in 606, and DPB1 in 400 to 480. Because of strong linkage in the cohort, roughly five DR-DQ haplotypes were treated as single units for association and clustering. On average, around 240,000 unique TCR beta nucleotide sequences were sequenced per donor among several hundred genotyped donors of the cohort, with roughly 20% of those sequences being non-productive. General study outcomes and caveats: Some IMGT-functional V segments, including TRBV6-2 and TRBV6-3, could not be distinguished by the 87-base-pair reads and were therefore excluded. In a later analysis, the rate of TCR association differed among HLA loci, with DRB1 alleles having the most associated TCRs and HLA-C alleles having the fewest. In vitro tests confirmed that a few of the cytomegalovirus-associated TCR beta chains recognize cytomegalovirus antigens. Specific HLA alleles were associated with 15,000 to 20,000 TCR beta sequences at a false discovery rate of 0.05 in a later analysis. A further reported finding was that TCR beta sequences accurately predicted the HLA-A and HLA-B alleles for most subjects in the first cohort. Several of the top co-occurrence clusters appeared to be linked to parvovirus B19, influenza, CMV and Epstein-Barr virus, according to a later analysis. Linkage disequilibrium might explain the correlated functional status among segregating V segments, but an unknown experimental factor could not be ruled out. The sequencing pipeline was judged likely to have produced a cluster of highly shared sequence variants as a technical artifact. Because counts were too low, about 18 rarely observed V segments, including chromosome 9 orphons, were excluded from the earlier analysis of around 590 of the donors. In a later analysis, HLA-associated TCR beta chains showed more clonal expansion and lower generation probabilities than non-associated chains that were equally common. The classifier was reported to diagnose cytomegalovirus status with high specificity and sensitivity in both the original and validation cohorts. The presence/absence analyses assumed that sequencing depth was roughly uniform across donors, and that assumption may not be true. According to the authors, the approach could potentially be generalized to other disease states and immunological phenotypes. Across donors, most TCR sequences were observed very rarely, whereas some public TCRs were present in many individuals. The cohort was sequenced for TCR beta chains only, and without alpha or paired-chain data the features that could be detected were limited. In a later genetic analysis, fewer N-insertions in productive TCRs were reported among donors in an Asian-associated ancestry cluster than the approximately 670-donor mean. According to a later analysis, most CMV-associated TCR beta chains appeared to be HLA-restricted, and the HLA associations seemed to be driven largely by CMV exposure. The only immune exposure information available for the cohort was CMV serostatus. An earlier analysis of 587 of the donors showed that most TCR beta V segments appeared in productive rearrangements either about 87% or about 30% of the time, which broadly matched IMGT annotations. Because HLA typing was missing for some donors at each locus, association tests included only the typed subset. In the study, 150 to 200 TCR beta chains were listed as associated with cytomegalovirus. When HLA alleles, especially DR and DQ, strongly co-occurred, TCR associations were difficult to assign to individual alleles. A later genetic analysis associated a missense DCLRE1C variant with V-gene and J-gene trimming of TCR beta chains, and an independent cohort replicated the association.

Libraries were constructed by the immunoSEQ multiplex PCR assay. For the multiplex PCR, a mixture combining 60 forward primers for TCR Vbeta segments and 13 reverse primers for TCR Jbeta segments was used. A multiplex PCR assay on genomic DNA amplified the CDR3 region of rearranged TCR beta genes. On the Illumina HiSeq System, the amplified TCR beta libraries were sequenced as 87-base-pair reads. The original pipeline was this. A later analysis tallied around 87 million unique TCR beta chains across the 650 to 750 repertoires, and approximately 12 million of those chains were shared by two or more donors. Raw reads were error-corrected and collapsed into unique sequences with a nearest-neighbor algorithm that merged closely related sequences to remove PCR and sequencing errors. Alignment of CDR3 sequences to IMGT reference sequences was used to assign V, D and J gene segments. For a sequence to be retained, at least a six-nucleotide match to both a V gene segment and a J gene segment was required. A rearrangement was called productive if the CDR3 had no stop codons and remained in frame with V and J, and every other rearrangement was called non-productive. CDR3 was defined by IMGT convention, running from the second conserved V-encoded cysteine to the conserved J-encoded phenylalanine. In an earlier analysis of 500 to 650 of the donors, sequences lacking an unambiguous match to a single V gene segment were excluded. An earlier analysis of approximately 590 of the donors called V segments functional above 56.7% productive rearrangements and segregating when the between-donor standard deviation exceeded 5%. A statistical classification framework was developed to diagnose cytomegalovirus status using the catalog of TCR beta chain sequences. V and J gene assignment, in a later analysis, came from comparing TCR nucleotide sequences with IMGT/GENE-DB human TR gene sequences. In a later analysis, CDR3 sequences and most-parsimonious VDJ recombination scenarios were assigned using the TCRdist pipeline. A later analysis defined each TCR beta chain by its CDR3 amino acid sequence plus V-gene family, and excluded reads lacking a unique V-gene family. A later analysis removed 500 to 600 highly shared, low-generation-probability nucleotide sequences to deal with suspected cross-contamination and a sequencing artifact. For each public chain, a later analysis derived a clonal expansion index from normalized ranks of inferred template counts within each repertoire. A later analysis computed generation probabilities with a VDJ recombination model fitted to out-of-frame rearrangements, and checked the results against IGoR. Hypergeometric tests were used in a later analysis to score TCR-TCR, TCR-HLA and TCR-CMV co-occurrence, with a repertoire-size bias correction applied to the TCR pairs. In a later analysis, false discovery rates were estimated by permuting HLA or CMV assignments 20 times. In a later analysis, co-occurring TCRs were grouped using DBSCAN, with TCRdist sequence similarity added in when clustering inside HLA-allele-positive subsets. Co-occurrence clustering excluded repertoires with fewer than 30,000 or more than 120,000 public chains, plus five with anomalous nucleotide sharing. Drawn from immuneACCESS, this table holds only the in-frame rearrangements with V and J called that TCRdb kept. Clones are partly lost; checked studies trace under half to an unresolved V gene and leave the rest unexplained. That table is the source of V, J and clone size, and D and trimming were worked out from the DNA. The sample profile shows 170,000 or so clones; approximately 84% of them were found once. The top ten constitute 0.38% of the sample.

The germline V gene gives CDR1 as MGHRA and CDR2 as YSYEKL. V drops 0 bases and J drops 2 bases, leaving 25 bases in between. Including the terminal cysteine and phenylalanine, the CDR3 comprises 20 residues. CDR3 DNA is the only sequence kept; it has 60 bases, read in frame from the first base. Notes on this clone: Its antigen is unknown. No base quality information exists; no much larger clone differs at one position.

In total, 600 or so healthy bone marrow donors made up the cohort. At the time of sampling, every cohort member was nominally healthy, though immune exposures that went unrecorded were likely present. The donor was CMV seronegative and was included in the group of several hundred seronegative cohort members. Each donor provided a peripheral blood sample, and peripheral blood mononuclear cells were used for TCR beta sequencing. The Qiagen DNeasy Blood Extraction Kit was used to extract genomic DNA from the blood cell samples. Input material: PBMCs. The rearrangement combines TRBV4-1 with TRBJ2-5, and TRBD1 may be the D gene, going by 5 matching bases. The receptor was derived from a boy younger than 10 in good health and CMV-seronegative. The CDR3 is CASSQDSGRAAWGRQETQYF. The bases are TGCGCCAGCAGCCAAGATAGTGGCAGGGCCGCTTGGGGTCGTCAAGAGACCCAGTACTTC.